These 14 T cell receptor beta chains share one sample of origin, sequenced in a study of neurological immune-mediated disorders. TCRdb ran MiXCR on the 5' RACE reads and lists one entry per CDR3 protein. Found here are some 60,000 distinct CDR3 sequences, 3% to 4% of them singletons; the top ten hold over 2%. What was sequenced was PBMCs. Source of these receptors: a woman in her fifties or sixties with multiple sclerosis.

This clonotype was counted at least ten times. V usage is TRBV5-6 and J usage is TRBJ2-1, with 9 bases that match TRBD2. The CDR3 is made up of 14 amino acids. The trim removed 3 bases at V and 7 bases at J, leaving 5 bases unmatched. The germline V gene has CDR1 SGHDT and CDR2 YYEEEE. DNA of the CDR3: TGTGCCAGCAGCTCAGCGGGAGGAATAAATGAGCAGTTCTTC. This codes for CASSSAGGINEQFF.

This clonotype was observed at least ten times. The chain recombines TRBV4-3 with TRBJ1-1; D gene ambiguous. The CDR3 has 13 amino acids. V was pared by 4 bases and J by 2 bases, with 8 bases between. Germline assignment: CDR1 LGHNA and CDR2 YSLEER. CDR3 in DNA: TGCGCCAGCAGCCGGACGGATAACACTGAAGCTTTCTTT. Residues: CASSRTDNTEAFF.

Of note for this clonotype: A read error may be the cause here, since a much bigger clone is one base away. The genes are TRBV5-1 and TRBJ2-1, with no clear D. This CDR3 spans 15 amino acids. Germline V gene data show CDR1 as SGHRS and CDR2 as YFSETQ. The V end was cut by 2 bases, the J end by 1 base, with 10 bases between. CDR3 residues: CASSFSERSYNEQFF. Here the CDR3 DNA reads TGCGCCAGCAGCTTCTCAGAAAGATCCTACAATGAGCAGTTCTTC.

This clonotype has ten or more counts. This CDR3 is CASITLTGDEAFF. CDR3 nucleotide sequence: TGTGCCAGCATCACCCTGACAGGGGATGAAGCTTTCTTT. The V gene is TRBV7-9, the J gene TRBJ1-1, with 8 nucleotides matching TRBD1. The germline gives CDR1 SEHNR, CDR2 FQNEAQ (reference sequence). The V and J ends lost 7 bases and 7 bases, in that order; junction bases with no gene match: 8. The CDR3 spans 13 residues.

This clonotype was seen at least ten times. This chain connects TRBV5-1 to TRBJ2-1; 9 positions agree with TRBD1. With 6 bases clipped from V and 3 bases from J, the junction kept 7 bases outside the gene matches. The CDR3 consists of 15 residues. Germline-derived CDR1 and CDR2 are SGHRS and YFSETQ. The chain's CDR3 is CASTYGTGNYNEQFF. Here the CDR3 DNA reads TGCGCCAGCACCTATGGGACAGGGAACTACAATGAGCAGTTCTTC.

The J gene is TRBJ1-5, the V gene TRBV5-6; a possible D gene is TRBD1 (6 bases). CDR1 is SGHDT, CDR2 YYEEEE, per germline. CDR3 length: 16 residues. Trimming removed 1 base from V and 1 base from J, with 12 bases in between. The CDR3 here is CASSLFPGESNQPQHF. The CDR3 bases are TGTGCCAGCAGCTTGTTTCCAGGGGAGAGCAATCAGCCCCAGCATTTT.

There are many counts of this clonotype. CDR3 amino acids: CASSERQGGGYTF. CDR3 coding DNA: TGTGCCAGCAGTGAACGCCAGGGGGGCGGCTACACCTTC. V gene TRBV2 combines with J gene TRBJ1-2; 7 bases align to TRBD1. The V gene end was trimmed by 2 bases and the J gene end by 8 bases; junction bases not matched to a gene: 5. From germline, CDR1 is SNHLY and CDR2 FYNNEI. The CDR3 loop spans 13 amino acids.

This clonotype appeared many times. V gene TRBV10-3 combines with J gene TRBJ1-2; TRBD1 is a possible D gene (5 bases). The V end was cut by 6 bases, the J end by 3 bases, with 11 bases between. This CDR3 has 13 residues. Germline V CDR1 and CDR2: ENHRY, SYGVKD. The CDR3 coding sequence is TGTGCCATCAGGAAAGGGGAAGACTATGGCTACACCTTC. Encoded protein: CAIRKGEDYGYTF.

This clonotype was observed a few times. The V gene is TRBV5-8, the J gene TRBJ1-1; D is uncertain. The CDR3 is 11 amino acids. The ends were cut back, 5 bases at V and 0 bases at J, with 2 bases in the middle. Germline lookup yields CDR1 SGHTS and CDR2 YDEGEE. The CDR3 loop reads CASRMNTEAFF. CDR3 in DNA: TGTGCCAGCAGAATGAACACTGAAGCTTTCTTT. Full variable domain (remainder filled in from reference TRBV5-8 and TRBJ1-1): EAGVTQSPTHLIKTRGQQATLRCSPISGHTSVYWYQQALGLGLQFLLWYDEGEERNRGNFPPRFSGRQFPNYSSELNVNALELEDSALYLCASRMNTEAFFGQGTRLTVV.

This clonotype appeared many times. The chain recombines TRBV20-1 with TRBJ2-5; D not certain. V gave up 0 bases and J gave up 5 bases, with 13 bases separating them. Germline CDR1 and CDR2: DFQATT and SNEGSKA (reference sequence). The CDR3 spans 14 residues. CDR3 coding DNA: TGCAGTGCTAGAGAAGACGGTAGCACGGAGACCCAGTACTTC. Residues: CSAREDGSTETQYF.

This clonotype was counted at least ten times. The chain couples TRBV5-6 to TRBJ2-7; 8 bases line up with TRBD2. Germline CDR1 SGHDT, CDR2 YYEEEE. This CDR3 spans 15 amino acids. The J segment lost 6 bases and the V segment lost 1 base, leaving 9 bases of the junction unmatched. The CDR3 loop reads CASSLFGRAWVEQYF. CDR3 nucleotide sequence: TGTGCCAGCAGCTTGTTCGGGAGGGCTTGGGTCGAGCAGTACTTC.

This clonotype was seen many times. CDR3 residues: CASSLATGGVTDTQYF. CDR3 DNA sequence: TGTGCCAGCAGCTTAGCGACAGGGGGCGTCACAGATACGCAGTATTTT. The chain couples TRBV7-9 to TRBJ2-3; TRBD1 agrees at 10 bases. Trimming cost V 0 bases and J 2 bases; bases outside gene matches: 2. Germline-derived CDR1 and CDR2 are SEHNR and FQNEAQ (reference sequence). The CDR3 consists of 16 residues.

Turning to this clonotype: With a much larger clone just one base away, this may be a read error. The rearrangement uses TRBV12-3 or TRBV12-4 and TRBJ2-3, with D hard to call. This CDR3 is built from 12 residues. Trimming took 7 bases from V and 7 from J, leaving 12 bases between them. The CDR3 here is CASMTSDHTQYF. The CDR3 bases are TGTGCCAGCATGACCTCGGATCATACGCAGTATTTT.

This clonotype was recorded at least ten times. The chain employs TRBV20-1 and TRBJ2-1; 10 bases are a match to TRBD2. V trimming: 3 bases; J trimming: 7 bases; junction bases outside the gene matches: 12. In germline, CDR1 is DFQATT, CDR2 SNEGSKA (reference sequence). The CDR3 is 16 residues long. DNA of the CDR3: TGCAGTGCTAGTCCTTCTCTAGCGGGAGCGGAGAATGAGCAGTTCTTC. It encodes CSASPSLAGAENEQFF.